This TCR beta chain originates from a study of T cells in Graves' hyperthyroidism and ophthalmopathy. Study outcomes and limitations: Blood also contained most expanded thyroid clonotypes above 0.001.

This clonotype showed up just a few times. Its antigen is as yet unknown. The V end lost 1 base, the J end lost 5 bases, and 14 bases lay between the germline ends. In germline, CDR1 is MGHDK, CDR2 SYGVNS. This CDR3 is built from 15 residues. What was amplified from RNA transcripts were TCR beta CDR3 regions. Carried out on the TCR CDR3, a first-round RT-PCR used the HTBI primer set. MiXCR, applied by TCRdb to the multiplex PCR reads, yields one record per CDR3 protein. The sample contains around 620,000 distinct CDR3 sequences, around 46% of which appear only once. The sample consisted of peripheral blood or thyroid tissue (not recorded which). The V call is TRBV25-1, the J call TRBJ1-2, with a weak D call TRBD1 (5 bases). This receptor was identified in an adult woman with Graves' disease, either hyperthyroidism or ophthalmopathy (not recorded which). CDR3 in amino acids: CASSEWTRDGYGYTF. The CDR3 nucleotides read TGTGCCAGCAGTGAATGGACCAGGGATGGTTATGGCTACACCTTC.